The rows below give T cell receptor beta chains drawn from one sample of a study of CXCR3-negative and CXCR3-positive naive CD8 T cells. TCRdb reprocessed the 5' RACE reads and stores each CDR3 protein as one record, lacking DNA. The specimen's table records 69,000 or so distinct CDR3 sequences. Material: naive CXCR3- CD8+ T cells from blood. These receptor sequences come from a human donor in good health. Some clones in this sample may be carry-over from other donors' samples. The CDR3 runs from the conserved cysteine through the conserved F or W.

>TRBV6-5|TRBJ2-7
CASSYGREQYF
>TRBV4-3|TRBJ2-7
CASSQDQEGAYEQYF
>TRBV4-1|TRBJ2-7
CTSSHNRAYEQYF
>TRBV12-3/TRBV12-4|TRBJ1-1
CASSFTLDTEAFF
>TRBV7-3|TRBJ2-1
CASSQLAGGYNEQFF
>TRBV20-1|TRBJ2-3
CSARTGGEADTQYF
>TRBV29-1|TRBJ2-1
CSVVGSGRGDEQFF
>TRBV7-9|TRBJ1-5
CASSLPDQPQHF
>TRBV20-1|TRBJ2-7
CSASTPIAGASYEQYF
>TRBV7-8|TRBJ1-1
CASSLTEISEAFF
>TRBV4-1|TRBJ2-7
CASSQRFTGPYEQYF
>TRBV20-1|TRBJ1-5
CSAVHRTVGNQPQHF
>TRBV28|TRBJ2-1
CASSFGLEQFF
>TRBV9|TRBJ2-5
CASSVGDIARETQYF
>TRBV6-6|TRBJ1-5
CASSQDNQPQHF
>TRBV4-1|TRBJ2-5
CASSQLTGPNQETQYF
>TRBV29-1|TRBJ1-2
CSVVATNYGYTF
>TRBV7-6|TRBJ2-1
CASSPRIAYNEQFF
>TRBV7-7|TRBJ2-2
CASSLDYGANTGELFF
>TRBV29-1|TRBJ2-2
CSVGQASTGELFF
>TRBV2|TRBJ1-1
CARIPGLGNTEAFF
>TRBV23-1|TRBJ1-6
CASSQPSTGGSYNSPLHF
>TRBV24-1|TRBJ2-3
CATSDTEGVSTDTQYF
>TRBV5-1|TRBJ2-1
CASSLVLAGGSSYNEQFF
>TRBV29-1|TRBJ2-1
CSVEDLGRGSSYNEQFF
>TRBV5-1|TRBJ2-3
CASSEGQHSTDTQYF
>TRBV20-1|TRBJ2-7
CSAREPASYEQYF
>TRBV5-1|TRBJ2-7
CASSLAGGGLHEQYF
>TRBV19|TRBJ1-1
CASSTFGQPEAFF
>TRBV20-1|TRBJ1-2
CSARDSYGYTF
>TRBV18|TRBJ2-3
CASSPPEDSTQYF
>TRBV12-3/TRBV12-4|TRBJ2-2
CASGTGQGFGELFF
>TRBV6-2/TRBV6-3|TRBJ2-1
CASISGTSGYNEQFF
>TRBV21-1|TRBJ2-5
CARRLAGVETQYF
>TRBV28|TRBJ2-5
CASSLVSRETQYF
>TRBV10-3|TRBJ2-7
CATSDSSYEQYF
>TRBV5-1|TRBJ1-1
CASSFAAISNTEAFF
>TRBV6-6|TRBJ2-2
CASSRGGAGELFF
>TRBV29-1|TRBJ2-2
CSVLAGGELFF
>TRBV28|TRBJ2-1
CASSPPRGHGNEQFF
>TRBV2|TRBJ2-7
CASSPDPGEQYF
>TRBV28|TRBJ2-7
CASTRLADRSYEQYF
>TRBV9|TRBJ2-2
CASSDPRGPNTGELFF
>TRBV6-5|TRBJ1-6
CASSYGTEGSPLHF
>TRBV28|TRBJ2-1
CASKERSSYNEQFF
>TRBV9|TRBJ1-1
CASSVGGTHTEAFF
>TRBV29-1|TRBJ2-7
CSVADTYEQYF
>TRBV7-2|TRBJ2-7
CASTIFGPSYEQYF
>TRBV7-6|TRBJ2-7
CASSLSGGGIYEQYF
>TRBV7-2|TRBJ2-7
CASSLVSRGLSSYEQYF
>TRBV25-1|TRBJ2-1
CASSESTDEQFF
>TRBV12-3/TRBV12-4|TRBJ1-3
CASSPTGVVGNTIYF
>TRBV11-2|TRBJ2-5
CASSAPGTQETQYF
>TRBV23-1|TRBJ1-5
CARKRARGNQPQHF
>TRBV18|TRBJ2-5
CASSPPSVEETQYF
>TRBV27|TRBJ2-5
CATRELSKETQYF
>TRBV9|TRBJ2-1
CASSLSGRAQNEQFF
>TRBV6-5|TRBJ1-1
CASSYPGSEAFF
>TRBV29-1|TRBJ1-5
CSAAGGVDSNQPQHF
>TRBV10-3|TRBJ1-6
CAISENADSSPLHF